This T cell receptor (beta chain) was sequenced in a study of blood T cell repertoires in COVID-19. Study-level background: Samples representing acute and convalescent COVID-19 were sourced from the United States, Italy and Spain.

The V gene's germline CDR1 is SGDLS and CDR2 YYNGEE. V was pared by 0 bases and J by 7 bases, with 14 bases between. The CDR3 totals 15 residues. Here immunoSEQ multiplex PCR was the method, and the copy in TCRdb shows in-frame clones only, minus some. The sample contains 190,000 or so clones, approximately 86% of which appear only once. This clone was counted once. The receptor comes from a woman aged 25 to 45 who had been exposed to COVID-19. The chain couples TRBV9 to TRBJ1-5, with D unresolved. Sample: PBMCs or T cells enriched from blood (not recorded which). CDR3 sequence (DNA): TGTGCCAGCAGCGTAGTGCCAGATGGAGGCCAGCCCCAGCATTTT. It yields the protein CASSVVPDGGQPQHF.